These T cell receptor beta chains were read from a single sample in a study of blood T cell repertoires in COVID-19. Sequencing was performed with immunoSEQ multiplex PCR; in TCRdb, only in-frame clones are kept and a portion is missing. Of 80,000 to 130,000 clones in the sample, about 86% were seen once. Sequencing was performed on PBMCs or T cells enriched from blood (not recorded which). These TCRs come from a woman in her fifties or sixties who had recovered from COVID-19. CDR3s include the opening cysteine and the closing phenylalanine or tryptophan. The D gene is left open where the match is weak. Clone size, where shown, is once, few, many, or a class for clones that have expanded.

TRBV4-1	-	once	TRBJ1-5	CASSHPTASNQPQHF	TGCGCCAGCAGCCACCCGACAGCCTCCAATCAGCCCCAGCATTTT
TRBV19	-	-	TRBJ1-2	CASSIGGNYGYTF	TGTGCCAGTAGTATAGGAGGGAACTATGGCTACACCTTC
TRBV6-4	TRBD1	many	TRBJ1-1	CASSPDGGTGNTEAFF	TGTGCCAGCAGCCCTGACGGGGGGACAGGGAACACTGAAGCTTTCTTT
TRBV2	-	-	TRBJ1-5	CASSALSNQPQHF	TGTGCCAGCAGTGCTCTGAGCAATCAGCCCCAGCATTTT
TRBV10-3	TRBD1	once	TRBJ2-7	CAISETGTGGSKQYF	TGTGCCATCAGTGAAACCGGGACAGGGGGCTCCAAGCAGTACTTC
TRBV5-5	-	once	TRBJ2-7	CASSPDRNNYEQYF	TGTGCCAGCAGCCCCGACAGAAACAACTACGAGCAGTACTTC
TRBV2	TRBD2	-	TRBJ2-1	CASSRTSGRTNEQFF	TGTGCCAGCAGTCGGACTAGCGGGAGGACCAATGAGCAGTTCTTC
TRBV13	TRBD2	-	TRBJ2-5	CASSYWVAGGVGEETQYF	TGTGCCAGCAGCTACTGGGTAGCGGGGGGTGTCGGAGAGGAGACCCAGTACTTC
TRBV5-6	TRBD1	few	TRBJ2-3	CASSRGTGWADTQYF	TGTGCCAGCAGTAGGGGGACAGGGTGGGCAGATACGCAGTATTTT
TRBV28	TRBD1	-	TRBJ2-3	CASSLVGDRVMDTQYF	TGTGCCAGCAGTTTAGTGGGGGACAGGGTAATGGATACGCAGTATTTT
TRBV6-5	TRBD1	-	TRBJ1-5	CASVGTASNQPQHF	TGTGCCAGCGTCGGGACAGCGAGCAATCAGCCCCAGCATTTT
TRBV27	TRBD2	few	TRBJ2-7	CASSLSLTNEREFHEQYF	TGTGCCAGCAGTTTATCCCTGACTAACGAGCGGGAGTTCCACGAGCAGTACTTC
TRBV29-1	-	-	TRBJ2-5	CSGLGETQYF	TGCAGCGGCCTCGGGGAGACCCAGTACTTC
TRBV28	-	-	TRBJ1-5	CASSLVAASGNQPQHF	TGTGCCAGCAGTTTAGTAGCGGCCTCGGGCAATCAGCCCCAGCATTTT
TRBV24-1	TRBD2	few	TRBJ2-5	CATSAPTSGGPQTQYF	TGTGCCACCAGTGCCCCGACTAGCGGGGGACCGCAGACCCAGTACTTC
TRBV7-8	-	-	TRBJ1-5	CASSLIGGVGQPQHF	TGTGCCAGCAGCTTAATAGGAGGGGTGGGGCAGCCCCAGCATTTT
TRBV7-9	TRBD2	-	TRBJ2-1	CASSLVTGTSGRRNNEQFF	TGTGCCAGCAGCTTAGTAACCGGGACTAGCGGGAGACGGAACAATGAGCAGTTCTTC
TRBV5-6	TRBD1	-	TRBJ1-6	CASSQGARVDSPLHF	TGTGCCAGCAGTCAGGGGGCCAGGGTGGATTCACCCCTCCACTTT
TRBV27	-	-	TRBJ1-1	CASYYSGSATEAFF	TGTGCCAGCTATTATTCAGGGTCGGCCACTGAAGCTTTCTTT
TRBV24-1	TRBD1	-	TRBJ2-7	CATGTGYSYEQYF	TGTGCCACCGGGACAGGGTACTCCTACGAGCAGTACTTC
TRBV30	TRBD2	-	TRBJ2-1	CAWSLNQTIGTSVSRGGNEQFF	TGTGCCTGGAGTCTAAACCAAACGATTGGGACTAGCGTTTCGAGAGGCGGCAATGAGCAGTTCTTC
TRBV11-2	TRBD1	-	TRBJ2-5	CASGQGFTETQYF	TGTGCCAGCGGACAGGGGTTCACGGAGACCCAGTACTTC
TRBV7-8	-	-	TRBJ2-7	CASSPRTLQTGGEQYF	TGTGCCAGCAGCCCTCGGACCCTTCAAACCGGGGGCGAGCAGTACTTC
TRBV30	TRBD1	-	TRBJ1-2	CAWKGQGVRYGYTF	TGTGCCTGGAAGGGACAGGGTGTAAGATATGGCTACACCTTC
TRBV7-9	TRBD1	-	TRBJ2-1	CASSLEGTGGNEQFF	TGTGCCAGCAGCTTAGAGGGGACAGGGGGCAATGAGCAGTTCTTC
TRBV7-3	-	-	TRBJ2-3	CASSLKPTDTQYF	TGTGCCAGCAGCTTAAAGCCCACAGATACGCAGTATTTT
TRBV19	TRBD1	-	TRBJ1-2	CASKLGQLTGGYGYTF	TGTGCCAGTAAGTTGGGACAGCTGACAGGAGGCTATGGCTACACCTTC
TRBV12-3/TRBV12-4	TRBD2	-	TRBJ2-3	CASSPGGADTQYF	TGTGCCAGCAGTCCCGGGGGGGCAGATACGCAGTATTTT
TRBV2	-	-	TRBJ1-1	CASSEQAGLNTEAFF	TGTGCCAGCAGTGAACAGGCAGGGCTGAACACTGAAGCTTTCTTT
TRBV29-1	TRBD1	once	TRBJ1-1	CSVGQGHSEAFF	TGCAGCGTTGGACAGGGACATAGCGAAGCTTTCTTT
TRBV19	-	-	TRBJ2-1	CASSFLVNEQFF	TGTGCCAGTAGTTTCCTAGTTAATGAGCAGTTCTTC
TRBV9	-	-	TRBJ2-5	CASSVAEYRVQETQYF	TGTGCCAGCAGCGTAGCTGAGTACCGGGTCCAAGAGACCCAGTACTTC
TRBV6-5	TRBD2	few	TRBJ2-3	CASTRAGITDTQYF	TGTGCCAGCACGAGAGCGGGAATCACAGATACGCAGTATTTT
TRBV19	-	-	TRBJ1-5	CASSIAAGPAQPQHF	TGTGCCAGTAGTATAGCTGCGGGCCCGGCCCAGCCCCAGCATTTT
TRBV27	TRBD1	-	TRBJ1-1	CASSLGQGWAEAFF	TGTGCCAGCAGTTTGGGACAGGGGTGGGCTGAAGCTTTCTTT
TRBV25-1	TRBD2	-	TRBJ2-2	CASGGLAGVNTGELFF	TGTGCCAGCGGGGGACTAGCGGGAGTAAACACCGGGGAGCTGTTTTTT
TRBV27	TRBD1	-	TRBJ2-7	CASSEGAGEQYF	TGTGCCAGCAGTGAGGGGGCGGGTGAGCAGTACTTC
TRBV28	-	-	TRBJ1-3	CASRAGGHPSSGNTIYF	TGTGCCAGCAGGGCGGGTGGGCACCCGAGCTCTGGAAACACCATATATTTT
TRBV5-1	-	-	TRBJ2-3	CASSLSGLRFTDTQYF	TGCGCCAGCAGCTTGTCAGGTCTTCGTTTCACAGATACGCAGTATTTT
TRBV19	-	-	TRBJ2-7	CASSPDTYYEQYF	TGTGCCAGTAGCCCCGACACGTACTACGAGCAGTACTTC
TRBV28	TRBD2	-	TRBJ2-2	CASSLFTGGRRTGELFF	TGTGCCAGCAGTTTGTTTACGGGGGGGCGGAGGACCGGGGAGCTGTTTTTT
TRBV9	-	-	TRBJ2-1	CASSLGRSDGGNEQFF	TGTGCCAGCAGCCTTGGAAGGTCCGACGGGGGCAATGAGCAGTTCTTC
TRBV5-1	TRBD2	-	TRBJ2-3	CASSSAGGTDTQYF	TGCGCCAGCAGTTCTGCGGGGGGCACAGATACGCAGTATTTT
TRBV2	TRBD2	-	TRBJ2-3	CASSETSGRGDTQYF	TGTGCCAGCAGTGAAACTAGCGGGCGGGGAGATACGCAGTATTTT
TRBV6-4	-	medium-sized	TRBJ2-1	CASSDSGGYNEQFF	TGTGCCAGCAGTGACTCAGGGGGCTACAATGAGCAGTTCTTC
TRBV5-4	-	few	TRBJ1-5	CASSLGGNRDGQPQHF	TGTGCCAGCAGCTTGGGGGGAAACAGGGACGGTCAGCCCCAGCATTTT